This T cell receptor (beta chain) stems from a study of shared clonotypes between healthy human individuals. Clones were sequenced by immunoSEQ multiplex PCR, and TCRdb holds only the in-frame ones, with some missing. The sample contains roughly 1,100,000 clones, about 70% of which appear only once. This TCR came from a man aged 18 to 35 in good health. The specimen was memory CD4+ T cells sorted from blood. Noted subset: CD45RA-negative fraction.

The CDR3 region is CAWSGAGSNQPQHF. CDR3 in DNA: TGTGCCTGGAGCGGGGCAGGGTCCAATCAGCCCCAGCATTTT. The chain links TRBV30 to TRBJ1-5; TRBD1 might be the D (5 bases). The germline V and J ends were trimmed by 3 bases and 3 bases, with 12 bases remaining between them. The germline V gene encodes CDR1 GTSNPN and CDR2 SVGIG (reference sequence). This CDR3 has 14 amino acids.